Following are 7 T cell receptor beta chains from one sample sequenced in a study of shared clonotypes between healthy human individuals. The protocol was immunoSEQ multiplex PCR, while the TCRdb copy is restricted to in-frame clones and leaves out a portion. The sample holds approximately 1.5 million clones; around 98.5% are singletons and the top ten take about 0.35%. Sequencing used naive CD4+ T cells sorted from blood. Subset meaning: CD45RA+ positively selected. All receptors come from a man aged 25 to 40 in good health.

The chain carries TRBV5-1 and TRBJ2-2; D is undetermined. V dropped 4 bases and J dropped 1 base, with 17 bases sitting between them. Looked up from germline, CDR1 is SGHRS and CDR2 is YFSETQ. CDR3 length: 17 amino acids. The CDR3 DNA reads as TGCGCCAGCAGCCGCCATTGGTGGTGGGGGAACACCGGGGAGCTGTTTTTT. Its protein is CASSRHWWWGNTGELFF. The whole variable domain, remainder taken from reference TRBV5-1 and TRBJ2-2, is KAGVTQTPRYLIKTRGQQVTLSCSPISGHRSVSWYQQTPGQGLQFLFEYFSETQRNKGNFPGRFSGRQFSNSRSEMNVSTLELGDSALYLCASSRHWWWGNTGELFFGEGSRLTVL.

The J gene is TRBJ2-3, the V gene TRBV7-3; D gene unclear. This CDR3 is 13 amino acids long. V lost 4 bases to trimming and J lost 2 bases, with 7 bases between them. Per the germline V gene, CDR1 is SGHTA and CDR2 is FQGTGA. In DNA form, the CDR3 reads TGTGCCAGCAGCTCGGCGGTCACAGATACGCAGTATTTT. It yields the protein CASSSAVTDTQYF.

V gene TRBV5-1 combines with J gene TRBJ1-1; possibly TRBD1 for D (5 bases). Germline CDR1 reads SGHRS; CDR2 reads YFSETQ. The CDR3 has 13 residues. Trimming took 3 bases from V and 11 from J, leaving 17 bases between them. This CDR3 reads CASSSGTLQNAFF. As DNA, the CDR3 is TGCGCCAGCAGCTCCGGGACGCTTCAGAACGCTTTCTTT.

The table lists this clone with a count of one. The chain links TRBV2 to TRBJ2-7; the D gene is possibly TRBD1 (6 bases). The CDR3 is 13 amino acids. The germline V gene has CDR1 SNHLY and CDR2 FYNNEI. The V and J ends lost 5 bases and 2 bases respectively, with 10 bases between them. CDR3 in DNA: TGTGCCAGCAGTCAAGGGGGAGCCTACGAGCAGTACTTC. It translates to CASSQGGAYEQYF.

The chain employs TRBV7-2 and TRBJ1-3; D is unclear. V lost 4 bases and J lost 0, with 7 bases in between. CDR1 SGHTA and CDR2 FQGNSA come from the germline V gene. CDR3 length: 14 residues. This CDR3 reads CASSSEISGNTIYF. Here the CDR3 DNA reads TGTGCCAGCAGCTCGGAAATCTCTGGAAACACCATATATTTT.

In DNA form, the CDR3 reads TGTGCCACCAGCAGAGATCAGCTGAGTGCTGAAGCTTTCTTT. This encodes CATSRDQLSAEAFF. The rearrangement uses TRBV15 and TRBJ1-1; D remains ambiguous. The ends were cut back, 0 bases at V and 6 bases at J, with 11 bases in the middle. Per germline, CDR1 LNHNV and CDR2 YYDKDF (reference sequence). The CDR3 is 14 amino acids.

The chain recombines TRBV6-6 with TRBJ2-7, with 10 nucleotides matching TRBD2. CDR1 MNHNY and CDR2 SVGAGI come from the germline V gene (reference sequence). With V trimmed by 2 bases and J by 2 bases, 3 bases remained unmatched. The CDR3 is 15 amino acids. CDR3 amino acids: CASSYGTSGTYEQYF. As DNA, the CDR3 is TGTGCCAGCAGTTACGGAACTAGCGGGACCTACGAGCAGTACTTC.